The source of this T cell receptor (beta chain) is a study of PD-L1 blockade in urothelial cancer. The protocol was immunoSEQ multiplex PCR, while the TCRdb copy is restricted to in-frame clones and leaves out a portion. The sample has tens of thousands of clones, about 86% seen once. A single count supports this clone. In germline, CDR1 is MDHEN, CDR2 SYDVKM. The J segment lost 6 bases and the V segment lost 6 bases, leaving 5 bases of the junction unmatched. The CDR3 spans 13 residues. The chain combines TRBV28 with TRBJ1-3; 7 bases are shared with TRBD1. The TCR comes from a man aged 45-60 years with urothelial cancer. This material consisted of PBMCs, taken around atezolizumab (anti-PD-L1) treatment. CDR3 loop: CASSIGQENTIYF. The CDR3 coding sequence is TGTGCCAGCAGCATTGGACAGGAAAACACCATATATTTT.